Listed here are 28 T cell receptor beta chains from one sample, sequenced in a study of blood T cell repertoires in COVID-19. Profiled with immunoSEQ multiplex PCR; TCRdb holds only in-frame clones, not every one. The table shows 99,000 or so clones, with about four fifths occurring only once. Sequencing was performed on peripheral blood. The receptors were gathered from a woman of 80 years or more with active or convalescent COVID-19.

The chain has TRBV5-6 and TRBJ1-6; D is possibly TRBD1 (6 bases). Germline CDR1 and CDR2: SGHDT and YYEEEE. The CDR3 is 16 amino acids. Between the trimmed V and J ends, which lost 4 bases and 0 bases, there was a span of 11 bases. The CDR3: CASSRDMSSYNSPLHF. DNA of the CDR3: TGTGCCAGCAGCCGGGACATGAGCTCCTATAATTCACCCCTCCACTTT. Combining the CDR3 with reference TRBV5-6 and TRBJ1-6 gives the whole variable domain DAGVTQSPTHLIKTRGQQVTLRCSPKSGHDTVSWYQQALGQGPQFIFQYYEEEERQRGNFPDRFSGHQFPNYSSELNVNALLLGDSALYLCASSRDMSSYNSPLHFGNGTRLTVT.

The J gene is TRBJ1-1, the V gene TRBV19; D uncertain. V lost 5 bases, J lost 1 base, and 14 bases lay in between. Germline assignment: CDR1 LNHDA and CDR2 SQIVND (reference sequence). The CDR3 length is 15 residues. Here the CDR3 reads CASSPPGRGNTEAFF. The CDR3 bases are TGTGCCAGTAGTCCGCCTGGCCGGGGGAACACTGAAGCTTTCTTT.

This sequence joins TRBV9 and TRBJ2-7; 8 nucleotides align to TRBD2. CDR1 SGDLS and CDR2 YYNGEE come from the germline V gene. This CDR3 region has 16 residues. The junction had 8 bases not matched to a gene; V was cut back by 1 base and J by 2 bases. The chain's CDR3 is CASSVSPRTSTYEQYF. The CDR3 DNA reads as TGTGCCAGCAGCGTATCCCCAAGGACTAGCACCTACGAGCAGTACTTC.

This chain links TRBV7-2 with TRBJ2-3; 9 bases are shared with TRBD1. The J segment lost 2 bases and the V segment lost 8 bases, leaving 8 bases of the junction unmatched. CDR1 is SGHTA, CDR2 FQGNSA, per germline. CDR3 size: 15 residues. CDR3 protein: CASSPGQGNTDTQYF. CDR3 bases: TGTGCCAGCTCACCGGGACAGGGAAACACAGATACGCAGTATTTT.

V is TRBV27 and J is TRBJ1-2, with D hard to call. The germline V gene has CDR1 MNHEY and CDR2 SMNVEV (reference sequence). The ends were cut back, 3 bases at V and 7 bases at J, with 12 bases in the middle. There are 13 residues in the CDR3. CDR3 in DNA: TGTGCCAGCAGTTTTGACTATTTCGGTGGCTACACCTTC. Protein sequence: CASSFDYFGGYTF.

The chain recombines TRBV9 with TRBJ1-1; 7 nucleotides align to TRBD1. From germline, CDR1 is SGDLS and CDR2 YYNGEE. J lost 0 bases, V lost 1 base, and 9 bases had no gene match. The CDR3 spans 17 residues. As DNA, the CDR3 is TGTGCCAGCAGCGTACGCGGGACAGCGAACATGAACACTGAAGCTTTCTTT. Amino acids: CASSVRGTANMNTEAFF.

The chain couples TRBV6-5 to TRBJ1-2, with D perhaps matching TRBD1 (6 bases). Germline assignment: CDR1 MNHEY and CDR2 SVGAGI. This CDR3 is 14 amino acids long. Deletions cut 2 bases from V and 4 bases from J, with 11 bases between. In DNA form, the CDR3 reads TGTGCCAGCAGTTACGGCCTGACAGGCTATGGCTACACCTTC. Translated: CASSYGLTGYGYTF.

The CDR3 protein is CASSLPGGNEQFF. CDR3 DNA sequence: TGTGCCAGCTCACTCCCAGGGGGGAATGAGCAGTTCTTC. This chain uses TRBV18 with TRBJ2-1, with D perhaps TRBD1 (7 bases). Trimming took 4 bases from V and 7 from J, leaving 11 bases between them. There are 13 residues in the CDR3. Looked up from germline, CDR1 is KGHSH and CDR2 is LQKENI.

Written as DNA, the CDR3 is TGTGCCAGCTCACCCGAAACAGAAAATGAGCAGTTCTTC. Its protein product is CASSPETENEQFF. The V call is TRBV18, the J call TRBJ2-1; no definite D call. Trimming shortened V by 3 bases and J by 7 bases, and 10 bases separated the two germline ends. Germline V gene lookup returns CDR1 KGHSH and CDR2 LQKENI. This CDR3 has 13 amino acids.

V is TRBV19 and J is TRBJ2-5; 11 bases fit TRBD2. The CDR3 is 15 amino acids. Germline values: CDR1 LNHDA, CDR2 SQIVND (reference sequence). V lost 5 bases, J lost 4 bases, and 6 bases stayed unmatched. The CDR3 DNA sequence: TGTGCCAGTAGTGCCCGACTAGCGGGAACAGAGACCCAGTACTTC. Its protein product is CASSARLAGTETQYF.

CDR3 amino acids: CASSMRDSLYGYTF. The CDR3 DNA reads TGTGCCAGTAGTATGCGGGACAGTCTTTATGGCTACACCTTC. The chain is built from TRBV19 and TRBJ1-2; TRBD1 aligns across 7 bases. After removal of 3 bases from V and 5 bases from J, the junction contained 6 bases not matched to a gene. The CDR3 loop spans 14 amino acids. Germline CDR1 is LNHDA and CDR2 is SQIVND (reference sequence).

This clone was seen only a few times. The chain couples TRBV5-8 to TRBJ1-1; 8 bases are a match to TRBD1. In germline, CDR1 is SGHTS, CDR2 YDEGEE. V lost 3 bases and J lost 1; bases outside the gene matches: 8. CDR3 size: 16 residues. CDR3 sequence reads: CASSWDRRGANTEAFF. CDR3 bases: TGTGCCAGCAGCTGGGACAGGAGGGGAGCGAACACTGAAGCTTTCTTT.

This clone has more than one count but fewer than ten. The CDR3 here is CASSLGRGLSYEQYF. The DNA for the CDR3 is TGTGCCAGCAGCCTCGGTAGGGGGCTCTCCTACGAGCAGTACTTC. This chain connects TRBV3-1 (or the pseudogene TRBV3-2) to TRBJ2-7; TRBD1 matches at 7 bases. This CDR3 is 15 amino acids long. Germline assignment: CDR1 LGHDT and CDR2 YNNKEL (reference sequence). Trimming cost V 4 bases and J 0 bases; bases outside gene matches: 6.

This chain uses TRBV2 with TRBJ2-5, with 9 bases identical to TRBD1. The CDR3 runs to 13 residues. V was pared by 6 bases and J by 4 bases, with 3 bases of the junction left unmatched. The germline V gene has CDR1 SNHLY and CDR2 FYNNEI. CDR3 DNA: TGTGCCAGCAGGAGGGGACAGGGAGAGACCCAGTACTTC. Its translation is CASRRGQGETQYF.

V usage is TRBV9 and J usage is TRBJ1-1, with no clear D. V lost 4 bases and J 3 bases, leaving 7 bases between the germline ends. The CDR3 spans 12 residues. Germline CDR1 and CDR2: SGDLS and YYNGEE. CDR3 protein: CASSTGDTEAFF. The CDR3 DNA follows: TGTGCCAGCAGCACCGGGGACACTGAAGCTTTCTTT.

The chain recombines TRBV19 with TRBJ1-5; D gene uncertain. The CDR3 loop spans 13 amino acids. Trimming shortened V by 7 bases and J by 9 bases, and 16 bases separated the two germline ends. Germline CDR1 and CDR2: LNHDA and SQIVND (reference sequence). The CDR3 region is CASTLGGSRPQHF. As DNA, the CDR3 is TGTGCCAGTACCTTGGGAGGTTCGCGGCCCCAGCATTTT.

DNA of the CDR3: TGTGCCTGGAGTTCGACAGGGTTTAGGGAGACCCAGTACTTC. Translated, it gives CAWSSTGFRETQYF. The rearrangement joins TRBV30 to TRBJ2-5, with TRBD1 identical over 7 bases. Germline CDR1 reads GTSNPN; CDR2 reads SVGIG (reference sequence). V dropped 2 bases and J dropped 5; count of bases not matched to a gene: 8. This CDR3 has 14 amino acids.

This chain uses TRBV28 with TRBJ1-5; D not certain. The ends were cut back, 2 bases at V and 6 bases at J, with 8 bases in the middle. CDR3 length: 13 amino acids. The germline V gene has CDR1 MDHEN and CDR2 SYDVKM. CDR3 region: CASSLLGVQPQHF. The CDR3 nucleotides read TGTGCCAGCAGTTTACTAGGAGTTCAGCCCCAGCATTTT.

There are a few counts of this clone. In DNA form, the CDR3 reads TGTGCCAGCAGCTCTTTCGGGGGGGCGGATGAGCAGTTCTTC. It translates to CASSSFGGADEQFF. The chain uses TRBV7-3 and TRBJ2-1; 8 nucleotides align to TRBD2. CDR1 SGHTA and CDR2 FQGTGA come from the germline V gene. Trimming at V came to 4 bases and at J to 8 bases, leaving 7 bases not matched to a gene. The CDR3 runs 14 residues.

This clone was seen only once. CDR3 in DNA: TGTGCCAGCAGCCAGCCCCCAGGCTATGGCTACACCTTC. Translated: CASSQPPGYGYTF. This chain connects TRBV6-2 or TRBV6-3 to TRBJ1-2; D is undetermined. The CDR3 loop spans 13 amino acids. Germline CDR1 MNHEY, CDR2 SVGEGT. V dropped 6 bases and J dropped 4 bases, with 12 bases sitting between them.

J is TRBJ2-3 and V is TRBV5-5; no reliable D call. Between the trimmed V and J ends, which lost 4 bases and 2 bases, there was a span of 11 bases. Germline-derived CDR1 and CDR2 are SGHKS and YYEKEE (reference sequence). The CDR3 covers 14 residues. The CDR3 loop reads CASSRSEVTDTQYF. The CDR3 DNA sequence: TGTGCCAGCAGCCGTTCAGAGGTCACAGATACGCAGTATTTT.

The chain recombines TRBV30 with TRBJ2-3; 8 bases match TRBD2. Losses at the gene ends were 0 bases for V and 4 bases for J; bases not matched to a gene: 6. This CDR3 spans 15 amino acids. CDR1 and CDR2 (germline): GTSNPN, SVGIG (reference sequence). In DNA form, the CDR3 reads TGTGCCTGGAGTGTCGGTCGGGAGGGTGCAGATACGCAGTATTTT. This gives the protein CAWSVGREGADTQYF. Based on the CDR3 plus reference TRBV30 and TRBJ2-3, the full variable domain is SQTIHQWPATLVQPVGSPLSLECTVEGTSNPNLYWYRQAAGRGLQLLFYSVGIGQISSEVPQNLSASRPQDRQFILSSKKLLLSDSGFYLCAWSVGREGADTQYFGPGTRLTVL.

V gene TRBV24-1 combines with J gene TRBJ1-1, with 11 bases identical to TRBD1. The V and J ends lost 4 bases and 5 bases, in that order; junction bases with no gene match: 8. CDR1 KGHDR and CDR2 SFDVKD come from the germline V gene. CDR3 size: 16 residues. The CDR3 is CATSDGTGGRVTEAFF. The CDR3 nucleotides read TGTGCCACCAGTGACGGGACAGGGGGTAGGGTGACTGAAGCTTTCTTT.

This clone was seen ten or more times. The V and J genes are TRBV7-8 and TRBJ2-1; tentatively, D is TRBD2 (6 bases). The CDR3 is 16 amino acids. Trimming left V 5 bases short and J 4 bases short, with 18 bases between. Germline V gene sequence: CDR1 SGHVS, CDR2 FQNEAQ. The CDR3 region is CASSGYRDSQYNEQFF. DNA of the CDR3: TGTGCCAGCAGCGGATACCGGGACTCCCAATACAATGAGCAGTTCTTC. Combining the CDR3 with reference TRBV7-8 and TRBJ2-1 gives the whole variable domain GAGVSQSPRYKVAKRGQDVALRCDPISGHVSLFWYQQALGQGPEFLTYFQNEAQLDKSGLPSDRFFAERPEGSVSTLKIQRTQQEDSAVYLCASSGYRDSQYNEQFFGPGTRLTVL.

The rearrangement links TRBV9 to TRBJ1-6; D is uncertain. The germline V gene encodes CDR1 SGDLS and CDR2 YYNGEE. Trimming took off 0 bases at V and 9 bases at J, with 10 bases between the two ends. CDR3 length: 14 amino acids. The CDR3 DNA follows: TGTGCCAGCAGCGTAGGGAGGGAAGCTTCACCCCTCCACTTT. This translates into CASSVGREASPLHF.

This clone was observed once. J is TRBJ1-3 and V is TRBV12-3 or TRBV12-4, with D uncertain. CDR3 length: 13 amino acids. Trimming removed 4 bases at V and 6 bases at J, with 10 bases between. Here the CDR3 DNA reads TGTGCCAGCAGTTCCTCCTTAATAAACACCATATATTTT. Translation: CASSSSLINTIYF.

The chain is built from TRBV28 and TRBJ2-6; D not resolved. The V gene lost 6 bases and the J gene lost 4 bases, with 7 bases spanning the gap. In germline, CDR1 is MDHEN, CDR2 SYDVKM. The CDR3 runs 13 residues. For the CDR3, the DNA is TGTGCCAGCAGGCCGGTGGGGGCCAACGTCCTGACTTTC. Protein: CASRPVGANVLTF.

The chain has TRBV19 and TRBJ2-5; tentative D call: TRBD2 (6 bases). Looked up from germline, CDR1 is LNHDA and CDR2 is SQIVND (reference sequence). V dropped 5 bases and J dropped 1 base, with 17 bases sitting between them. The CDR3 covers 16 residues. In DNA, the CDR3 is TGTGCCAGTAGTCTCGCGGGGCAAACGGGCCAAGAGACCCAGTACTTC. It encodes CASSLAGQTGQETQYF.